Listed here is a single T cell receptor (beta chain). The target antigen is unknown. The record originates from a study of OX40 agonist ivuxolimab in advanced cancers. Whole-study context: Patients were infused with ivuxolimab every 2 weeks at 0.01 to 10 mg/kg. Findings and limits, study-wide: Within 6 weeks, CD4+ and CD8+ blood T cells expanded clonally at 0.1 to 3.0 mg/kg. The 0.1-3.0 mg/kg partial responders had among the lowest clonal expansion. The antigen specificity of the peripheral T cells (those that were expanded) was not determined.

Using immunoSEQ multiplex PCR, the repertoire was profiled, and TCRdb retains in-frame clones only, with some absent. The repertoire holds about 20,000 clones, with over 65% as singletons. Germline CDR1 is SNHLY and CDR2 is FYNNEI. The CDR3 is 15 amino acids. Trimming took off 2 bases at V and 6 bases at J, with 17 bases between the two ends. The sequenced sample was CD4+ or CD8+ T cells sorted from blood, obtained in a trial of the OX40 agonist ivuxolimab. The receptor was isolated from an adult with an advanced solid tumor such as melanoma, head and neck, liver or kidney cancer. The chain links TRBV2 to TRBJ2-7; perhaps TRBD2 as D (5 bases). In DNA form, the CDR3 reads TGTGCCAGCAGTGAAATTGTAGGGAGAGGGCTCGAGCAGTACTTC. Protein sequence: CASSEIVGRGLEQYF.